This is a list of T cell receptor beta chains from one sample in a study of patients and donors after allogeneic stem cell transplantation. TCRdb passed the RT-PCR reads through MiXCR, listing each CDR3 protein once. Of roughly 12,000 distinct CDR3 sequences listed, 20% to 25% were seen once; the top ten hold about 51%. The sequenced sample was blood, either unsorted or a sorted T cell fraction (not recorded which). The source of these receptors is a human donor who was either an allogeneic HSCT recipient or a stem cell or donor lymphocyte infusion donor (not recorded which). It is not recorded whose cells these are; they may come from a transplant donor. CDR3s include the opening cysteine and the closing phenylalanine or tryptophan. The D gene is left open where the match is weak. Clone size, where shown, is once, few, many, or a class for clones that have expanded.

CDR3nt,CDR3aa,d_gene,j_gene,abundance,v_gene
TGTGCCAGCAGCACTAGCGGGAGAGAGCCTGAGCAGTTCTTC,CASSTSGREPEQFF,TRBD2,TRBJ2-1,NA,TRBV7-9
TGTGCCAGCAGCCGGACCACAGGAATAGGCACAGATACGCAGTATTTT,CASSRTTGIGTDTQYF,NA,TRBJ2-3,NA,TRBV7-9
TGTGCCAGCAGCCAAGATCCCCTGTACCAAGAGACCCAGTACTTC,CASSQDPLYQETQYF,NA,TRBJ2-5,NA,TRBV3-1
TGTGCCAGCAGCAAAGCAGGAGGCAGGGTGGCCCTCTACTTTGGCTACACCTTC,CASSKAGGRVALYFGYTF,NA,TRBJ1-2,few,TRBV21-1
TGTGCCAGCAGTTACGACAGGGCTGGCTACACCTTC,CASSYDRAGYTF,TRBD1,TRBJ1-2,NA,TRBV6-6
TGTGCCAGCAGCCCCCCGGTTAGGGGAGGCGAGCAGTACTTC,CASSPPVRGGEQYF,NA,TRBJ2-7,medium-sized,TRBV3-1
TGCGCCAGCAGCCAAGTACCGCAGGGGGCTGGAAACACCATATATTTT,CASSQVPQGAGNTIYF,TRBD1,TRBJ1-3,many,TRBV4-3
TGTGCCAGCAGCTCACCCCAGACTAGCGGGATGGGGAGTGAGCAGTTCTTC,CASSSPQTSGMGSEQFF,TRBD2,TRBJ2-1,once,TRBV7-3
TGTGCCAGCAGCTTGGGACGGAACACTGAAGCTTTCTTT,CASSLGRNTEAFF,NA,TRBJ1-1,many,TRBV12-3/TRBV12-4
TGTGCCAGCAGTTCCGACAGGGGGCATCAGCCCCAGCATTTT,CASSSDRGHQPQHF,TRBD1,TRBJ1-5,NA,TRBV12-3/TRBV12-4
TGTGCCAGCAGCACCCCACAGGGGCAAAAACTGTTTTTT,CASSTPQGQKLFF,TRBD1,TRBJ1-4,many,TRBV5-5
TGTGCCACCAGCAGAGATGGGATCGGGACAGAGAGAAATCAGCCCCAGCATTTT,CATSRDGIGTERNQPQHF,TRBD1,TRBJ1-5,many,TRBV15
TGTGCCAGCAACTGGGCAACGGGAAACTCTAATGAAAAACTGTTTTTT,CASNWATGNSNEKLFF,NA,TRBJ1-4,many,TRBV12-3/TRBV12-4
TGTGCCAGTTCAGGGGGCTACTATGGCTACACCTTC,CASSGGYYGYTF,TRBD1,TRBJ1-2,NA,TRBV6-5
TGTGCCAGCAGCCGGACAGGGGATAATTCACCCCTCCACTTT,CASSRTGDNSPLHF,TRBD1,TRBJ1-6,NA,TRBV4-2
TGTGCCAGCAGTTTGGATCCGACTAGCGGGAGTTACAATGAGCAGTTCTTC,CASSLDPTSGSYNEQFF,TRBD2,TRBJ2-1,medium-sized,TRBV28
TGCAGTGCTTACTCAGCCTACTATGGCTACACCTTC,CSAYSAYYGYTF,NA,TRBJ1-2,few,TRBV20-1
TGCAGCGTTGATAAGTCGCGATCGAACACTGAAGCTTTCTTT,CSVDKSRSNTEAFF,NA,TRBJ1-1,NA,TRBV29-1
TGTGCCAGCAGCGTATACGGGAGCGGGACAGATACGCAGTATTTT,CASSVYGSGTDTQYF,NA,TRBJ2-3,NA,TRBV9
TGTGCCAGCAGCTTAGTGGGAGACAACACTGAAGCTTTCTTT,CASSLVGDNTEAFF,NA,TRBJ1-1,few,TRBV7-2
TGCGCCAGCAGCTCGCAGGGTGTCAATGAAAAACTGTTTTTT,CASSSQGVNEKLFF,NA,TRBJ1-4,many,TRBV5-1
TGCAGTGCTTCCTGGCCCGATTTTCTGGGGGAGCAGTACTTC,CSASWPDFLGEQYF,NA,TRBJ2-7,few,TRBV20-1